This is a list of T cell receptor beta chains from one sample in a study of human T cells and chemical hapten exposure. One entry per CDR3 protein, called by TCRdb with MiXCR from the RACE reads. The table has tens of thousands of distinct CDR3 sequences, about 9.3% seen once; the top ten hold 6.5% to 8.5%. The source was whole blood, collected in connection with sensitization to the hapten diphenylcyclopropenone (DPC). These receptors were taken from a woman aged 45 to 65 with alopecia areata. Some clones in this sample may be carry-over from other donors' samples. Each CDR3 is given with its conserved first and last residue. A D gene is named only where the DNA matches it firmly. Only part of the rows carry a size: once, few, many, or a class if the clone is expanded.

j_gene,abundance,d_gene,v_gene,CDR3aa,CDR3nt
TRBJ2-7,.,TRBD2,TRBV28,CASSFFSGRASYEQYF,TGTGCCAGCAGTTTTTTTAGCGGGAGGGCCTCCTACGAGCAGTACTTC
TRBJ2-5,.,.,TRBV29-1,CSVAHTYQETQYF,TGCAGCGTTGCACACACGTACCAAGAGACCCAGTACTTC
TRBJ2-1,.,TRBD2,TRBV20-1,CSARGLAGGPGRNEQFF,TGCAGTGCTAGAGGACTAGCGGGAGGGCCTGGGCGGAATGAGCAGTTCTTC
TRBJ1-1,many,.,TRBV25-1,CASSEYRGSTEAFF,TGTGCCAGCAGTGAATATCGCGGATCCACTGAAGCTTTCTTT
TRBJ2-1,many,TRBD2,TRBV5-1,CASSLLAGEYNEQFF,TGCGCCAGCAGCTTGTTAGCGGGAGAGTACAATGAGCAGTTCTTC
TRBJ2-1,.,TRBD2,TRBV7-2,CASTWGGSSYNEQFF,TGTGCCAGCACGTGGGGGGGAAGCTCCTACAATGAGCAGTTCTTC
TRBJ1-1,many,TRBD1,TRBV2,CASSLDRGHTEAFF,TGTGCCAGCAGCCTTGACAGGGGGCACACTGAAGCTTTCTTT
TRBJ2-3,medium-sized,.,TRBV20-1,CSARDLFLADTQYF,TGCAGTGCTAGAGATTTGTTCCTAGCGGATACGCAGTATTTT
TRBJ2-7,few,.,TRBV7-9,CASSWGVGNEQYF,TGTGCCAGCAGCTGGGGAGTCGGGAACGAGCAGTACTTC
TRBJ2-3,many,.,TRBV7-9,CASSSGFLRTTDTQYF,TGTGCCAGCAGCTCGGGATTTTTAAGAACCACAGATACGCAGTATTTT